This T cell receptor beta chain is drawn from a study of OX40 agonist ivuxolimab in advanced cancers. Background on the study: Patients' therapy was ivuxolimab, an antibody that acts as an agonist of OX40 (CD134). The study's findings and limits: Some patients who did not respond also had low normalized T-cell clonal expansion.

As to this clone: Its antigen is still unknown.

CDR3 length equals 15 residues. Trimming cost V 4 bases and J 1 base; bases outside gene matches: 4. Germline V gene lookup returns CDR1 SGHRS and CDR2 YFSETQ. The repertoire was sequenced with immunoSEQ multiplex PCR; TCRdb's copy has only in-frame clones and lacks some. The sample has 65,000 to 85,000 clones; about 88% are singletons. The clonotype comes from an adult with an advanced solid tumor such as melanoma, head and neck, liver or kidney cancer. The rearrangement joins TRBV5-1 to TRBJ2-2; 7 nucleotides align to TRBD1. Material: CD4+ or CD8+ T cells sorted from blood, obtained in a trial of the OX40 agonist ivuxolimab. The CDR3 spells CASSLQGVNTGELFF. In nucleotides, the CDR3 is TGCGCCAGCAGCCTCCAGGGGGTGAACACCGGGGAGCTGTTTTTT.